This T cell receptor (beta chain) was sequenced for a study of shared clonotypes between healthy human individuals. Study-wide context: Samples came from two female and a few male donors aged 18 to 49.

Points on this clone: What it recognizes is unknown. This specimen includes other DNA sequences encoding the same CDR3.

Everyone who donated was a Caucasian adult who lived in Nashville, Tennessee. General study points: The sharing of around 5% of naive CD4 clonotypes was seen across a few donors.

TCRdb's table, derived via immunoSEQ multiplex PCR, lists solely in-frame clones and lacks some. The sample has 600,000 to 750,000 clones, about 90% seen once; the top ten hold more than 30%. The source material was memory CD8+ T cells from PBMCs. The subset was: CD45RO+ cells pooled with CCR7-negative TemRA cells. The source of this sequence is a man in his late teens or twenties in good health. Some clones in this sample may be carry-over from other donors' samples.

The CDR3 loop reads CASSQVVEGTDTQYF. The DNA of the CDR3 is TGCGCCAGCAGCCAAGTGGTCGAAGGCACAGATACGCAGTATTTT. This chain connects TRBV4-1 to TRBJ2-3, with D unclear. This CDR3 region has 15 residues. V lost 1 base and J 1 base, leaving 9 bases between the germline ends. CDR1 and CDR2 from the germline V gene are MGHRA and YSYEKL.